This TCR beta chain derives from a study of cytomegalovirus exposure and HLA in healthy donors. Turning to the study itself: Prior work identified some 120 million unique TCR beta sequences in approximately 180 million T cells. Points from the study as a whole: Common viral pathogens were later found to be apparently linked to several of the most significant clusters.

This clone was seen once. Its antigen is unknown. Amplification used 60 Vbeta primers and 13 Jbeta primers. Assay used: immunoSEQ multiplex PCR; TCRdb lists only in-frame clones, some missing. The table lists 120,000 or so clones, roughly 85% of them singletons. Germline values: CDR1 LGHNA, CDR2 YNFKEQ. CDR3 length equals 14 residues. V was clipped by 0 bases and J by 7 bases, with 12 bases between them. Sample: PBMCs. The TCR sequence derives from a woman between 35 and 50 years old in good health and CMV-seropositive. The gene calls are TRBV4-2 and TRBJ1-2; possible D gene TRBD1, 5 bases. The CDR3 loop reads CASSQEIRDGGYTF. Here the CDR3 DNA reads TGTGCCAGCAGCCAAGAGATCAGGGATGGTGGCTACACCTTC.